The 8 T cell receptor beta chains below all came from one sample that was sequenced in a study of CD8+ T cells in alopecia areata. RNA was isolated and reverse transcribed to cDNA, the sequencing template. Generated by immunoSEQ multiplex PCR, the TCRdb table keeps only in-frame clones and is missing some. Here the sample spans about 100,000 clones, 55% to 70% being singletons. Treatment of the sample: oral pan-JAK inhibitor, 5-10 mg twice daily. The sample in question was CD8+ T cells sorted from blood, obtained at approximately week 60, from a patient treated with tofacitinib. The receptor source for this set is a human donor with alopecia areata.

The chain combines TRBV4-2 with TRBJ2-5, with D possibly matching TRBD2 (6 bases). Trimming took 0 bases from V and 2 from J, leaving 13 bases between them. Germline V gives CDR1 LGHNA, CDR2 YNFKEQ. This CDR3 has 16 amino acids. CDR3 in amino acids: CASSQDPPSEQETQYF. DNA for the CDR3: TGTGCCAGCAGCCAAGATCCCCCTAGCGAACAAGAGACCCAGTACTTC.

V and J are TRBV4-1 and TRBJ1-5; D might be TRBD1 (6 bases). Germline CDR1 MGHRA, CDR2 YSYEKL. Trimming took 5 bases from V and 3 from J, leaving 11 bases between them. CDR3 length equals 14 residues. CDR3 DNA: TGCGCCAGCAGCGCAGGGGCGATCAATCAGCCCCAGCATTTT. Its translation is CASSAGAINQPQHF.

This sequence joins TRBV25-1 and TRBJ1-2, with TRBD1 matching 10 bases. The V gene end was trimmed by 3 bases and the J gene end by 7 bases; junction bases not matched to a gene: 11. Germline loops: CDR1 MGHDK, CDR2 SYGVNS. The CDR3 length is 16 residues. CDR3 sequence: CASSEGGGQGISGYTF. The CDR3 DNA reads TGTGCCAGCAGTGAGGGGGGGGGACAGGGGATCTCTGGCTACACCTTC.

The V gene is TRBV9, the J gene TRBJ1-2, with D unresolved. The CDR3 covers 13 residues. V lost 0 bases and J 5 bases, leaving 8 bases between the germline ends. Germline CDR1 is SGDLS and CDR2 is YYNGEE. The DNA of the CDR3 is TGTGCCAGCAGCGTAGGGTTAGGGTATGGCTACACCTTC. Its translation: CASSVGLGYGYTF. Supplemented by reference TRBV9 and TRBJ1-2, the full variable domain reads DSGVTQTPKHLITATGQRVTLRCSPRSGDLSVYWYQQSLDQGLQFLIQYYNGEERAKGNILERFSAQQFPDLHSELNLSSLELGDSALYFCASSVGLGYGYTFGSGTRLTVV.

The V call is TRBV7-9, the J call TRBJ2-1; D is perhaps TRBD1 (6 bases). The germline CDR1 and CDR2 sequences are SEHNR and FQNEAQ (reference sequence). V was pared by 1 base and J by 2 bases, with 12 bases between. This CDR3 comprises 16 residues. CDR3 region: CASSLGTEIPYNEQFF. The CDR3 coding sequence is TGTGCCAGCAGCTTAGGGACAGAAATACCCTACAATGAGCAGTTCTTC.

The CDR3, as DNA: TGTGCCAGCTCACCGGGGCAGGGGGTAACCTACGAGCAGTACTTC. This codes for CASSPGQGVTYEQYF. The chain links TRBV18 to TRBJ2-7; TRBD1 matches 7 bases. CDR3 length equals 15 residues. Germline values: CDR1 KGHSH, CDR2 LQKENI. V shed 3 bases and J 2 bases; nucleotides not matched to a gene: 7.

This clone has just one count. The V gene is TRBV10-1, the J gene TRBJ1-1; D not certain. The CDR3 spans 12 residues. Germline CDR1 WNHNN, CDR2 SYGVQD (reference sequence). V was pared by 2 bases and J by 8 bases, with 9 bases between. In nucleotides, the CDR3 is TGCGCCAGCAGTGAGGCGGGGATCGAAGCTTTCTTT. Translation: CASSEAGIEAFF.

This sequence joins TRBV7-9 and TRBJ1-1, with no clear D. CDR1 SEHNR and CDR2 FQNEAQ come from the germline V gene (reference sequence). The CDR3 is 13 residues long. Deletions cut 1 base from V and 12 bases from J, with 15 bases between. The CDR3: CASSLGNFPGSFF. The DNA of the CDR3 is TGTGCCAGCAGCTTAGGAAACTTTCCCGGGTCTTTCTTT.